Sequencing of this T cell receptor (beta chain) was carried out in a study of cytomegalovirus exposure and HLA in healthy donors. About this clone itself: The antigen is unknown.

Primers included in the PCR were 60 Vbeta and 13 Jbeta primers. TCRdb keeps only in-frame clones here, not all; method: immunoSEQ multiplex PCR. The repertoire holds approximately 130,000 clones, with approximately 85% as singletons. Study-wide results and limits: The study designated over 150 TCR beta chains cytomegalovirus-associated. In a later analysis, productive TCRs from donors in an Asian-associated ancestry cluster reportedly carried fewer N-insertions than the cohort mean.

Trimming cost V 5 bases and J 2 bases, with 14 bases left between them. The germline gives CDR1 SGHRS, CDR2 YFSETQ. The CDR3 has 14 residues. The specimen was PBMCs. The TCR sequence derives from a woman in her thirties in good health and CMV-seropositive. This sequence joins TRBV5-1 and TRBJ2-7; a weak D match, TRBD1 (6 bases). The CDR3 loop reads CASSTGMIPYEQYF. CDR3 DNA: TGCGCCAGCAGTACAGGGATGATCCCCTACGAGCAGTACTTC. Full variable domain (missing parts from reference TRBV5-1 and TRBJ2-7): KAGVTQTPRYLIKTRGQQVTLSCSPISGHRSVSWYQQTPGQGLQFLFEYFSETQRNKGNFPGRFSGRQFSNSRSEMNVSTLELGDSALYLCASSTGMIPYEQYFGPGTRLTVT.